Listed below are T cell receptor beta chains from one sample, sequenced in a study of human T cells and chemical hapten exposure. TCRdb recomputed calls from the RACE reads with MiXCR, one row per CDR3 protein. The data show approximately 59,000 distinct CDR3 sequences, with approximately 6.1% seen just once and around 3.6% held by the top ten. Sequencing was carried out using whole blood. All receptors derive from a female donor in good health. Some clones in this sample may be carry-over from other donors' samples. CDR3s include the opening cysteine and the closing phenylalanine or tryptophan. D genes are given only for firm matches. Rows give clone size only sometimes, using once, few, many, or a class for an expanded clone.

>few|TRBJ1-2|-|TRBV3-1
TGTGCCAGCAGCCAAGATCGGACGGACTATGGCTACACCTTC
CASSQDRTDYGYTF
>many|TRBJ1-5|-|TRBV3-1
TGTGCCAGCAGCCAATCGGGACCCTTACCAGGCAATCAGCCCCAGCATTTT
CASSQSGPLPGNQPQHF
>many|TRBJ1-6|TRBD1|TRBV27
TGTGCCAGCAGTCCTCGCGGGACAGGGGGTACATCACCCCTCCACTTT
CASSPRGTGGTSPLHF
>-|TRBJ2-1|TRBD2|TRBV19
TGTGCCAGTAAAGGGGCGGGGGTAACTAGCGGGACCAATGAGCAGTTCTTC
CASKGAGVTSGTNEQFF
>-|TRBJ2-7|TRBD1|TRBV10-3
TGTGCCATCAGTGAGTCCAGAGACAGGGAAAGCTCCTACGAGCAGTACTTC
CAISESRDRESSYEQYF
>-|TRBJ1-6|-|TRBV30
TGTGCCTGGAGTCCGTCATATAATTCACCCCTCCACTTT
CAWSPSYNSPLHF
>few|TRBJ2-3|-|TRBV7-2
TGTGCCAGCACCCCGATGAGTAGCACAGATACGCAGTATTTT
CASTPMSSTDTQYF
>many|TRBJ2-3|-|TRBV19
TGTGCCAGTTCCCCGATCCAGTATTTT
CASSPIQYF
>-|TRBJ2-6|-|TRBV28
TGTGCCAGCAGTTTAAGGTGGGGGTATTTCGGCGGGGCCAACGTCCTGACTTTC
CASSLRWGYFGGANVLTF
>many|TRBJ2-7|-|TRBV7-9
TGTGCCAGCAGTCAGAGCTCCTACGAGCAGTACTTC
CASSQSSYEQYF
>many|TRBJ1-1|-|TRBV29-1
TGCAGCGCAAGGCTGAACACTGAAGCTTTCTTT
CSARLNTEAFF
>-|TRBJ2-1|-|TRBV9
TGTGCCAGCAGCTTACCGATGAGCGGGCCTTCAAGCTCCTACAATGAGCAGTTCTTC
CASSLPMSGPSSSYNEQFF
>many|TRBJ2-6|TRBD2|TRBV10-3
TGTGCCATCAGTGGGGAGGGGTACTCTGGGGCCAACGTCCTGACTTTC
CAISGEGYSGANVLTF
>-|TRBJ1-4|-|TRBV6-4
TGTGCCAGCAGTGACTCCTCAGGGCAACGGGGTGAAAAACTGTTTTTT
CASSDSSGQRGEKLFF
>many|TRBJ1-1|TRBD1|TRBV20-1
TGCAGTGCTAGAAAAGGGGGCGAGAACACTGAAGCTTTCTTT
CSARKGGENTEAFF
>many|TRBJ2-2|-|TRBV9
TGTGCCAGCAGCGTAGACCCAGGGGCTAGTTACACCGGGGAGCTGTTTTTT
CASSVDPGASYTGELFF
>many|TRBJ2-2|TRBD2|TRBV7-9
TGTGCCACCCCCCACGGAGCGGGGGTCCCCGGGGAGCTGTTTTTT
CATPHGAGVPGELFF
>few|TRBJ2-7|TRBD1|TRBV28
TGTGCCAGCAGACCCGTAATCGCGGGACAGGACTACGAGCAGTACTTC
CASRPVIAGQDYEQYF
>many|TRBJ2-7|TRBD2|TRBV3-1
TGTGCCAGCAGCCAAGATCTGTTAAGCGGGACTGTCGAGCAGTACTTC
CASSQDLLSGTVEQYF
>few|TRBJ2-2|TRBD2|TRBV6-1
TGTGCCAGCAGTGGGGGGGGGACTATCGTTCGGGTTGGGGAGCTGTTTTTT
CASSGGGTIVRVGELFF
>many|TRBJ2-2|TRBD2|TRBV6-4
TGTGCCAGCAGTGAGCTAGCGGGAGACACCGGGGAGCTGTTTTTT
CASSELAGDTGELFF
>-|TRBJ1-1|TRBD1|TRBV20-1
TGCAGTGCTAGACCAGGGGGCGAAGCTTTCTTT
CSARPGGEAFF
>few|TRBJ1-1|-|TRBV3-1
TGTGCCAGCAGCCAGGATCTCCTTGGGTTTGGAGCTTTCTTT
CASSQDLLGFGAFF
>many|TRBJ2-3|TRBD1|TRBV7-9
TGTGCCAGCAGCTTCAACAGGGGACCCACAGATACGCAGTATTTT
CASSFNRGPTDTQYF
>few|TRBJ1-5|-|TRBV6-2/TRBV6-3
TGTGCCAGCAGTAATACCGGGACGTATATTAATGGGCCCCAGCATTTT
CASSNTGTYINGPQHF
>-|TRBJ2-7|TRBD1|TRBV6-1
TGTGCCAGCAGTGAAGGGGACAGCTCCTACGAGCAGTACTTC
CASSEGDSSYEQYF
>many|TRBJ2-7|-|TRBV7-2
TGTGCCAGCAGCTTAGGCCGGCTAAACGAGCAGTACTTC
CASSLGRLNEQYF
>many|TRBJ2-7|TRBD2|TRBV7-2
TGTGCCAGCACGGGAGGGTACTACGAGCAGTACTTC
CASTGGYYEQYF
>-|TRBJ2-5|-|TRBV3-1
TGTGCCAGCATCAATACAGGGACATCTCGGGAGACCCAGTACTTC
CASINTGTSRETQYF
>few|TRBJ1-2|TRBD1|TRBV20-1
TGCAGTGCTTTGACAGGGGGATTTGGCTACACCTTC
CSALTGGFGYTF
>many|TRBJ2-3|-|TRBV7-8
TGTGCCAGCAGCTTATTTGCGGCTAGCACAGATACGCAGTATTTT
CASSLFAASTDTQYF
>-|TRBJ1-4|-|TRBV29-1
TGCAGCGTTGCCAAAAATGAAAAACTGTTTTTT
CSVAKNEKLFF
>-|TRBJ1-5|-|TRBV10-3
TGTGCCATCAGTGAGGAGGGGGGCAATCGGCCCCAGCATTTT
CAISEEGGNRPQHF
>many|TRBJ2-3|-|TRBV6-2/TRBV6-3
TGTGCCAGCAGTTACCCTGGACTGGGGAGCACAGATACGCAGTATTTT
CASSYPGLGSTDTQYF
>-|TRBJ2-1|-|TRBV20-1
TGCAGTGCTAGAGAACCCTACAATGAGCAGTTCTTC
CSAREPYNEQFF
>-|TRBJ2-4|-|TRBV2
TGTGCCAGCAGTGAACGCAGCCTAGCCAAAAACATTCAGTACTTC
CASSERSLAKNIQYF